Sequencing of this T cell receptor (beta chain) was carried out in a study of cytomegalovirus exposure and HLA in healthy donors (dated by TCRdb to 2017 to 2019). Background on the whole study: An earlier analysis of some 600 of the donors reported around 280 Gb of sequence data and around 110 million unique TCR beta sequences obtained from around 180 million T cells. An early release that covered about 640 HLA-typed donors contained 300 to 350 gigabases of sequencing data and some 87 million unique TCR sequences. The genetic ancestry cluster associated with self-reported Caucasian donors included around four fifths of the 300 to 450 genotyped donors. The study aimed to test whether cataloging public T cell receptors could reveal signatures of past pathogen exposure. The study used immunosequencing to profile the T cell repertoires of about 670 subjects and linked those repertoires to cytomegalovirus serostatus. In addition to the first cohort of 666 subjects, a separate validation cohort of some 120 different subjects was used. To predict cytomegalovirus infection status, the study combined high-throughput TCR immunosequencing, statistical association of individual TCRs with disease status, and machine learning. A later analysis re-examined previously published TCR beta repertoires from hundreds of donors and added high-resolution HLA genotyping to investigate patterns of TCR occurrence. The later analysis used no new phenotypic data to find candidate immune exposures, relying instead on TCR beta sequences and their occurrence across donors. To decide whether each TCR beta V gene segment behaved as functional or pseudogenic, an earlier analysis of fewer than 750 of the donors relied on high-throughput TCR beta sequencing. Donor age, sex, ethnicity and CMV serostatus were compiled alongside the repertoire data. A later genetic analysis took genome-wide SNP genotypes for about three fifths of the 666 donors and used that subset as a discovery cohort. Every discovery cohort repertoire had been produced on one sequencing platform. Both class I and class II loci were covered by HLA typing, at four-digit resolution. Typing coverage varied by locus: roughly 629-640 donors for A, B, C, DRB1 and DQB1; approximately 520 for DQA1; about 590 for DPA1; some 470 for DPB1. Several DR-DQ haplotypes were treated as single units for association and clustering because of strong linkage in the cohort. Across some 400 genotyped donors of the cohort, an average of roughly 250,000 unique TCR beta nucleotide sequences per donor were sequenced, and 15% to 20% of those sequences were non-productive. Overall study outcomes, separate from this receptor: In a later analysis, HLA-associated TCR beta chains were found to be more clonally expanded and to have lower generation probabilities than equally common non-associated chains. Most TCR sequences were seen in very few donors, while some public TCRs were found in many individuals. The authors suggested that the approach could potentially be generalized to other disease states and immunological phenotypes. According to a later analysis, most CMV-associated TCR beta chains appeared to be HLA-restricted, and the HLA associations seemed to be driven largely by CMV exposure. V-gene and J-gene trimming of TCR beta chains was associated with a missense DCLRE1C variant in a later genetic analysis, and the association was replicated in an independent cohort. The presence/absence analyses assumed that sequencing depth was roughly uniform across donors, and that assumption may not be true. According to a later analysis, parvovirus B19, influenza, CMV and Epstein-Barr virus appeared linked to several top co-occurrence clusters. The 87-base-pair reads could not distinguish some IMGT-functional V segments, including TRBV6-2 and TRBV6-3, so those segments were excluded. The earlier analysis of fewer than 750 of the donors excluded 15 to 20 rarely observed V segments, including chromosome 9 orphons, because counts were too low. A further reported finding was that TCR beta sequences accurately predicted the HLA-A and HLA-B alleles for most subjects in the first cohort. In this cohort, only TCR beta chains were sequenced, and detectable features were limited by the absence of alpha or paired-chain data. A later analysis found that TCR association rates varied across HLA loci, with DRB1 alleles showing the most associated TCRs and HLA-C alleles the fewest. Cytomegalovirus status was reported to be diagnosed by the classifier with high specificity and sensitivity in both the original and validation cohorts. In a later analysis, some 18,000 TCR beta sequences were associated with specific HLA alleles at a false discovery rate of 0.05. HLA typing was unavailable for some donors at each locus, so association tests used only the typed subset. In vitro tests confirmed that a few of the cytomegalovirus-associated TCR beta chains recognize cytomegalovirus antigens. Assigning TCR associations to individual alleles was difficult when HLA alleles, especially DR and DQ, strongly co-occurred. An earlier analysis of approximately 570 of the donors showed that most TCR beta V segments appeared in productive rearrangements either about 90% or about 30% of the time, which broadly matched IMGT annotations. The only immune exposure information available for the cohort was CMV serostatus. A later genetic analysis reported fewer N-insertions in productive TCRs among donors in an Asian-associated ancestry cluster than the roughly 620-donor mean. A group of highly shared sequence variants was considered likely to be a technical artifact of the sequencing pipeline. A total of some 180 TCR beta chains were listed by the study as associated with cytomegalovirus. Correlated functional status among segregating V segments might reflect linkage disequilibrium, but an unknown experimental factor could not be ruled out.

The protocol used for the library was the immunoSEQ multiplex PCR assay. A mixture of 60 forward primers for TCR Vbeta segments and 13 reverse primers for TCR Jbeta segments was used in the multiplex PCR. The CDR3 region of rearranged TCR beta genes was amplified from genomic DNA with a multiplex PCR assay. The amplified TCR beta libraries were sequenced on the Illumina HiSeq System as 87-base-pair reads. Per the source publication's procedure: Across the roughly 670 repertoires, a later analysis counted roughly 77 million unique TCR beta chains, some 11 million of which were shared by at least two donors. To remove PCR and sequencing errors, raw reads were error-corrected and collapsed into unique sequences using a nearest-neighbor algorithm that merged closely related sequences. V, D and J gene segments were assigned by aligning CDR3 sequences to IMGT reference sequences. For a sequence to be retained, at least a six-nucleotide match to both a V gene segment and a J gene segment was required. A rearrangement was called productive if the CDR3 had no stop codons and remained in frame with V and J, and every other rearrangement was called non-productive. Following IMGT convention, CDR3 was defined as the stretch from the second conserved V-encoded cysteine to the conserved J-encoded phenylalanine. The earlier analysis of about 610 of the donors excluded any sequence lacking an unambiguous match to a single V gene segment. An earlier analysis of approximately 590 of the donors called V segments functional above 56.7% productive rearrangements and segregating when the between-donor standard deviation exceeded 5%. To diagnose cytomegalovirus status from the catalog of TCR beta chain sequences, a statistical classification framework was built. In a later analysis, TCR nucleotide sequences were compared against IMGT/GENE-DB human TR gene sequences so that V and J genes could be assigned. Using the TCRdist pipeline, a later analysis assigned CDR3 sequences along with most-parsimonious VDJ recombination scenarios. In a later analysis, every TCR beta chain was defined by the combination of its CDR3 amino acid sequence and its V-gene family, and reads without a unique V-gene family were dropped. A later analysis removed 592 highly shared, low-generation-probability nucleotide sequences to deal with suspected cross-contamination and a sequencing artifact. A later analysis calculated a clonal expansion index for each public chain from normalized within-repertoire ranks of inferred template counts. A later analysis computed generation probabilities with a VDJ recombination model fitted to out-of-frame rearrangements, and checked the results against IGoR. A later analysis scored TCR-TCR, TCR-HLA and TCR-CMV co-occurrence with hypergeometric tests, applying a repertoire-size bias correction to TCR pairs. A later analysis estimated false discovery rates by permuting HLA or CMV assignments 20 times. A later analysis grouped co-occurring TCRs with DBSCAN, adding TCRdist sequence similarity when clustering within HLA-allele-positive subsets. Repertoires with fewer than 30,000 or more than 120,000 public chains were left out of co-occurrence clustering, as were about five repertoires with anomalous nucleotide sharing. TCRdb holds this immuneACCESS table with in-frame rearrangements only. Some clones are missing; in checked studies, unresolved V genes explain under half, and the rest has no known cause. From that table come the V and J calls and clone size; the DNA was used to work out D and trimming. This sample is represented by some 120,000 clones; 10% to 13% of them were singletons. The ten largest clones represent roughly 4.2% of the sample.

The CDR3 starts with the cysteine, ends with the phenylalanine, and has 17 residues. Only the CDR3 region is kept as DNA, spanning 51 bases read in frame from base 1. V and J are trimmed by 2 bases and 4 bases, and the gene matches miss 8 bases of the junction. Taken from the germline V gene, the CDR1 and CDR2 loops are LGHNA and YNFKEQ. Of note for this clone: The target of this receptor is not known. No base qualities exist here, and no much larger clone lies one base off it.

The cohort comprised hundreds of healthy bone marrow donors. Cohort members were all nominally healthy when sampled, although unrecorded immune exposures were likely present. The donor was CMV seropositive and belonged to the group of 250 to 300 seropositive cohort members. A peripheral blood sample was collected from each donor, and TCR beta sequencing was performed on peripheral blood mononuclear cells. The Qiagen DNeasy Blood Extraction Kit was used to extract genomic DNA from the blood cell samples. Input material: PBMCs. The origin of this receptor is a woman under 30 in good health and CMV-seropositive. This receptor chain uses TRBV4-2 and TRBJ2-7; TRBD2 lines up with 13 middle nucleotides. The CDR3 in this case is CASSQHTGLAGDYEQYF. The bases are TGTGCCAGCAGCCAACACACCGGACTAGCGGGAGATTACGAGCAGTACTTC.